The 27 T cell receptor beta chains in this list originate from one sample, sequenced in a study of shared clonotypes between healthy human individuals. This table comes from immunoSEQ multiplex PCR, and its TCRdb copy is limited to in-frame clones, with some not included. The data show about 1.5 million clones, roughly 96% seen once. Sequencing used naive CD4+ T cells sorted from blood. Subset here: CD45RA+ positively selected. The receptors stem from a man aged 25 to 45 in good health.

The chain uses TRBV7-9 and TRBJ2-2, with 10 positions matching TRBD1. CDR1 is SEHNR, CDR2 FQNEAQ, per germline (reference sequence). The CDR3 has 15 amino acids. After removal of 4 bases from V and 5 bases from J, the junction contained 4 bases not matched to a gene. The CDR3 sequence is CASSYDRGLTGELFF. The CDR3 region has the DNA TGTGCCAGCAGCTACGACAGGGGGCTTACCGGGGAGCTGTTTTTT.

On this clone itself: The sample carries other DNA sequences with the same CDR3. The chain uses TRBV18 and TRBJ1-5; maybe TRBD1 (5 bases). CDR3 length: 16 amino acids. The V gene lost 1 base and the J gene lost 1 base, with 11 bases spanning the gap. Germline V gene sequence: CDR1 KGHSH, CDR2 LQKENI. CDR3 protein: CASSPLPGTSNQPQHF. Here the CDR3 DNA reads TGTGCCAGCTCACCACTCCCAGGGACGAGCAATCAGCCCCAGCATTTT.

This rearrangement joins TRBV1 to TRBJ1-3; TRBD1 is the table's D call, not checked against the DNA. TRBV1 is flagged as a pseudogene. This CDR3 has 16 amino acids. CDR3 residues: CTSSHTGGGLENTIYF. CDR3 coding DNA: TGCACCAGCAGCCATACAGGGGGCGGTTTGGAAAACACCATATATTTT.

This clone was recorded only once. The chain uses TRBV5-1 and TRBJ1-1; D unresolved. The ends were cut back, 3 bases at V and 4 bases at J, with 13 bases in the middle. Germline loops: CDR1 SGHRS, CDR2 YFSETQ. This CDR3 is built from 14 residues. CDR3 sequence reads: CASSSDMGSTEAFF. Written as DNA, the CDR3 is TGCGCCAGCAGCTCGGATATGGGTTCCACTGAAGCTTTCTTT.

The rearrangement links TRBV5-4 to TRBJ2-7, with D possibly being TRBD2 (5 bases). CDR1 is SGHNT, CDR2 YYREEE, per germline (reference sequence). The CDR3 loop spans 15 amino acids. The V end was cut by 3 bases, the J end by 1 base, with 14 bases between. DNA of the CDR3: TGTGCCAGCAGCTCAGGACTTCAAGGGTCCTACGAGCAGTACTTC. Translating it yields CASSSGLQGSYEQYF.

The chain employs TRBV2 and TRBJ2-5; possibly TRBD1 for D (5 bases). In germline, CDR1 is SNHLY, CDR2 FYNNEI. V dropped 7 bases and J dropped 1 base, with 13 bases sitting between them. The CDR3 is made up of 14 amino acids. In nucleotides, the CDR3 is TGTGCCAGCACCGGACAAGTACCCCAAGAGACCCAGTACTTC. It codes for CASTGQVPQETQYF. Combining the CDR3 with reference TRBV2 and TRBJ2-5 gives the whole variable domain EPEVTQTPSHQVTQMGQEVILRCVPISNHLYFYWYRQILGQKVEFLVSFYNNEISEKSEIFDDQFSVERPDGSNFTLKIRSTKLEDSAMYFCASTGQVPQETQYFGPGTRLLVL.

For this clone: One end of the junction is discordant with germline, which a read error may explain. The CDR3 loop is CASSSNTGTLVF. CDR3 sequence (DNA): TGTGCCAGCAGCTCAAATACTGGGACCTTGGTCTTC. This chain uses TRBV13 with TRBJ2-1, with D possibly being TRBD1 or TRBD2 (5 bases each). CDR3 length: 12 amino acids. Germline V gene data show CDR1 as PRHDT and CDR2 as FYEKMQ (reference sequence).

The chain links TRBV7-6 to TRBJ2-3; a weak D match, TRBD1 (6 bases). Germline loops: CDR1 SGHVS, CDR2 FNYEAQ. CDR3 length equals 14 residues. Trimming removed 8 bases from V and 4 bases from J, with 16 bases in between. This CDR3 is CASLQGGVSDTQYF. CDR3 in DNA: TGTGCCAGCCTACAGGGTGGGGTTTCAGATACGCAGTATTTT.

This chain uses TRBV5-1 with TRBJ1-1, with TRBD1 as a possible D gene (5 bases). Germline V gives CDR1 SGHRS, CDR2 YFSETQ. CDR3 length: 16 amino acids. With 4 bases removed from V and 2 bases from J, the gap between germline ends came to 18 bases. The CDR3 coding sequence is TGCGCCAGCAGCCTGCGTGACCCGACAGTCAACACTGAAGCTTTCTTT. This codes for CASSLRDPTVNTEAFF.

The chain has TRBV7-3 and TRBJ2-7; 7 bases agree with TRBD2. V lost 1 base and J lost 5; bases outside the gene matches: 11. The V gene's germline CDR1 is SGHTA and CDR2 FQGTGA. The CDR3 totals 16 residues. The chain's CDR3 is CASSLIPGGSPDEQYF. The CDR3 DNA follows: TGTGCCAGCAGCTTAATCCCGGGCGGGAGTCCCGACGAGCAGTACTTC.

The chain links TRBV15 to TRBJ2-7; D not certain. The CDR3 spans 13 residues. Trimming removed 0 bases at V and 5 bases at J, with 8 bases between. Per germline, CDR1 LNHNV and CDR2 YYDKDF (reference sequence). CDR3 sequence (DNA): TGTGCCACCAGCAGAGATACGATGGACGAGCAGTACTTC. Its protein is CATSRDTMDEQYF.

The chain recombines TRBV14 with TRBJ2-1; D is uncertain. The germline gives CDR1 SGHDN, CDR2 FVKESK. The CDR3 is made up of 16 amino acids. Trimming stripped 3 bases from V and 0 bases from J, with 12 bases between. CDR3 sequence: CASSHKALGSYNEQFF. The CDR3 region has the DNA TGTGCCAGCAGCCATAAGGCGTTAGGCTCCTACAATGAGCAGTTCTTC.

The V gene is TRBV28, the J gene TRBJ2-7; no firm D call. CDR1 MDHEN and CDR2 SYDVKM come from the germline V gene. V gave up 8 bases and J gave up 4 bases, with 30 bases separating them. The length of the CDR3 is 18 residues. Here the CDR3 reads CASRSLRRHIPDLYEQYF. The CDR3 nucleotides read TGTGCCAGCCGCTCTTTGCGGCGACACATCCCGGACCTATACGAGCAGTACTTC.

The rearrangement joins TRBV2 to TRBJ1-5, with 10 bases identical to TRBD1. The germline V gene has CDR1 SNHLY and CDR2 FYNNEI. This CDR3 region has 13 residues. Trimming removed 7 bases from V and 5 bases from J; junction bases left unmatched: 2. This CDR3 is CASTDRGDQPQHF. CDR3 bases: TGTGCCAGCACGGACAGGGGGGATCAGCCCCAGCATTTT.

This chain links TRBV7-3 with TRBJ2-2, with D perhaps being TRBD1 or TRBD2 (5 bases each). Trimming removed 2 bases from V and 1 base from J, with 20 bases in between. This CDR3 is 19 amino acids long. Germline assignment: CDR1 SGHTA and CDR2 FQGTGA. The CDR3: CASSLSSFLGAGNTGELFF. CDR3 in DNA: TGTGCCAGCAGCTTATCGTCTTTCCTCGGGGCTGGGAACACCGGGGAGCTGTTTTTT.

J is TRBJ1-2 and V is TRBV29-1, with D perhaps TRBD1 (5 bases). The CDR3 sequence is 12 residues long. Germline values: CDR1 SQVTM, CDR2 ANQGSEA. Trimming took 2 bases from V and 7 from J, leaving 11 bases between them. CDR3 nucleotides: TGCAGCGTTGAACGGGCCGACAGTGGCTACACCTTC. Translating gives CSVERADSGYTF.

The V call is TRBV5-1, the J call TRBJ2-7, with TRBD1 matching over 7 bases. The CDR3 length is 13 residues. J lost 3 bases, V lost 7 bases, and 7 bases had no gene match. Germline loops: CDR1 SGHRS, CDR2 YFSETQ. The CDR3 nucleotides are TGCGCCAGCTCGGGGACAGCAAACTACGAGCAGTACTTC. It codes for CASSGTANYEQYF. Variable domain in full (rest from reference TRBV5-1 and TRBJ2-7): KAGVTQTPRYLIKTRGQQVTLSCSPISGHRSVSWYQQTPGQGLQFLFEYFSETQRNKGNFPGRFSGRQFSNSRSEMNVSTLELGDSALYLCASSGTANYEQYFGPGTRLTVT.

In DNA form, the CDR3 reads TGTGCCAGCACCCATGGGACTAGCGGGCGCCACAATGAGCAGTTCTTC. Encoded protein: CASTHGTSGRHNEQFF. This sequence joins TRBV2 and TRBJ2-1; 12 nucleotides agree with TRBD2. The CDR3 length is 16 residues. Looked up from germline, CDR1 is SNHLY and CDR2 is FYNNEI. With V trimmed by 7 bases and J by 5 bases, 9 bases remained unmatched.

This clone came up a few times. This rearrangement joins TRBV18 to TRBJ1-2; 9 bases fit TRBD1. Unmatched junction bases numbered 3, after V lost 3 bases and J lost 7 bases. Germline CDR1 and CDR2: KGHSH and LQKENI. The CDR3 extends over 13 amino acids. The CDR3 coding sequence is TGTGCCAGCTCACCCATGGACAGGGGTGGCTACACCTTC. Protein sequence: CASSPMDRGGYTF.

V usage is TRBV21-1 and J usage is TRBJ1-3; TRBD1, the table's D call, lacks a check against the DNA. TRBV21-1 is a listed pseudogene. The CDR3 length is 20 residues. CDR3 in amino acids: CASSSDGTGGVRGSGNTIYF. The CDR3 coding sequence is TGTGCCAGCAGCTCGGACGGGACAGGGGGTGTAAGGGGCTCTGGAAACACCATATATTTT.

The V call is TRBV5-5, the J call TRBJ1-4, with a weak D call TRBD1 (5 bases). The CDR3 totals 17 residues. V lost 1 base to trimming and J lost 0 bases, with 13 bases between them. Germline-derived CDR1 and CDR2 are SGHKS and YYEKEE (reference sequence). Here the CDR3 reads CASSLRAGRPTNEKLFF. The CDR3 DNA reads as TGTGCCAGCAGCTTGCGGGCAGGGAGGCCAACTAATGAAAAACTGTTTTTT.

The chain employs TRBV7-9 and TRBJ2-1, with 9 bases fitting TRBD2. This CDR3 is 16 amino acids long. Germline V gives CDR1 SEHNR, CDR2 FQNEAQ (reference sequence). V trimming: 6 bases; J trimming: 0 bases; junction bases outside the gene matches: 6. As DNA, the CDR3 is TGTGCCAGCAGATCGAGCGGGGGGAGCTCCTACAATGAGCAGTTCTTC. Translation: CASRSSGGSSYNEQFF. Complete variable domain (other parts from reference TRBV7-9 and TRBJ2-1): DTGVSQNPRHKITKRGQNVTFRCDPISEHNRLYWYRQTLGQGPEFLTYFQNEAQLEKSRLLSDRFSAERPKGSFSTLEIQRTEQGDSAMYLCASRSSGGSSYNEQFFGPGTRLTVL.

V and J are TRBV5-4 and TRBJ2-1; D unresolved. Trimming left V 4 bases short and J 7 bases short, with 9 bases between. The CDR3 is 12 amino acids. Germline V gene sequence: CDR1 SGHNT, CDR2 YYREEE (reference sequence). Here the CDR3 DNA reads TGTGCCAGCAGCCGAAAAGGGAATGAGCAGTTCTTC. The encoded protein is CASSRKGNEQFF.

The chain has TRBV7-2 and TRBJ2-7; a possible D gene is TRBD2 (5 bases). V shed 3 bases and J shed 9 bases, with 15 bases lying between them. CDR3 length: 13 amino acids. Germline CDR1 is SGHTA and CDR2 is FQGNSA. The chain's CDR3 is CASSLLAPIGQYF. In DNA form, the CDR3 reads TGTGCCAGCAGCTTGCTAGCCCCGATCGGGCAGTACTTC.

This rearrangement joins TRBV4-3 to TRBJ2-3; tentative D call: TRBD2 (6 bases). CDR1 is LGHNA, CDR2 YSLEER, per germline. Trimming cost V 6 bases and J 6 bases, with 13 bases left between them. The CDR3 is made up of 13 amino acids. Here the CDR3 reads CASSYGREDTQYF. In nucleotides, the CDR3 is TGCGCCAGCAGTTATGGACGGGAGGATACGCAGTATTTT.

This clone was seen once. Other DNA sequences in the sample encode the same CDR3. This chain uses TRBV28 with TRBJ1-1; tentative D call: TRBD1 (5 bases). With 3 bases removed from V and 0 bases from J, the gap between germline ends came to 8 bases. This CDR3 is built from 14 residues. The germline V gene encodes CDR1 MDHEN and CDR2 SYDVKM. The CDR3 nucleotides are TGTGCCAGCAGTTTGCAGGGACTGAACACTGAAGCTTTCTTT. Protein product: CASSLQGLNTEAFF.

The genes are TRBV2 and TRBJ2-2, with 10 positions matching TRBD2. The trim removed 2 bases at V and 5 bases at J, leaving 5 bases unmatched. Looked up from germline, CDR1 is SNHLY and CDR2 is FYNNEI. This CDR3 has 16 amino acids. The CDR3 region has the DNA TGTGCCAGCAGTGAAACACTAGCGGGGCGGACCGGGGAGCTGTTTTTT. Translating gives CASSETLAGRTGELFF.